What follows describes a single T cell receptor (beta chain). This record belongs to a study of human T cells and chemical hapten exposure. TCRdb processed the RACE reads anew with MiXCR; each CDR3 protein has one entry. The sample yields about 170,000 distinct CDR3 sequences, about 30% seen once. Specified time point: patch test 3, about 24 weeks after DPC sensitization. Treatment indicated: therapeutic diphenylcyclopropenone sensitization with weekly scalp DPC. The sequence derives from a woman aged 18-30 years with alopecia areata. Some clones in this sample may be carry-over from other donors' samples. The specimen comprised whole blood, sampled in connection with sensitization to the hapten diphenylcyclopropenone (DPC).

The CDR3 coding sequence is TGCAGTTCCCTCGGCGGGTTCCAAGAGACCCAGTACTTC. Protein sequence: CSSLGGFQETQYF. The chain has TRBV20-1 and TRBJ2-5; TRBD2 might be the D (5 bases). Trimming left V 8 bases short and J 1 base short, with 14 bases between. The CDR3 runs to 13 residues. The germline V gene encodes CDR1 DFQATT and CDR2 SNEGSKA (reference sequence).